The 16 T cell receptor beta chains given below trace back to one sample, sequenced in a study of T-cell memory formation after mild COVID-19. TCRdb used MiXCR to reprocess the 5' RACE reads, holding one entry per CDR3 protein. Here the sample spans around 390,000 distinct CDR3 sequences, roughly 15% being singletons. Input material: PBMCs or a T cell subset sorted from them (not recorded which). These receptor sequences come from a man between 18 and 35 years old who had mild COVID-19 (a few samples of this study predate the infection). Cell type and time point are not known.

There are a few counts of this clonotype. The rearrangement joins TRBV20-1 to TRBJ2-3; 11 nucleotides match TRBD2. CDR1 DFQATT and CDR2 SNEGSKA come from the germline V gene (reference sequence). The trim removed 4 bases at V and 6 bases at J, leaving 6 bases unmatched. CDR3 length: 14 residues. The CDR3 DNA sequence: TGCAGTGCTACTCCTGGGACTAGCGGTGATACGCAGTATTTT. Protein: CSATPGTSGDTQYF.

The chain joins TRBV5-1 to TRBJ2-3, with 14 bases identical to TRBD2. CDR3 length: 16 residues. Germline assignment: CDR1 SGHRS and CDR2 YFSETQ. V trimming: 5 bases; J trimming: 6 bases; junction bases outside the gene matches: 8. Written as DNA, the CDR3 is TGCGCCAGCAGTGAGGGGACTAGCGGGGGTTTGGATACGCAGTATTTT. Translating it yields CASSEGTSGGLDTQYF.

The chain couples TRBV5-1 to TRBJ1-2; D remains unclear. The V and J ends lost 4 bases and 3 bases respectively, with 7 bases between them. The CDR3 sequence is 12 residues long. From germline, CDR1 is SGHRS and CDR2 YFSETQ. The chain's CDR3 is CASSVEHYGYTF. CDR3 in DNA: TGCGCCAGCAGCGTGGAGCACTATGGCTACACCTTC.

This clonotype was picked up a small number of times. J is TRBJ1-5 and V is TRBV20-1; D not certain. The CDR3 length is 12 residues. V lost 6 bases, J lost 7 bases, and 13 bases lay in between. CDR1 and CDR2 from the germline V gene are DFQATT and SNEGSKA (reference sequence). The DNA for the CDR3 is TGCAGTGCAAGGAACGGGGAACAGCCCCAGCATTTT. Amino acid sequence: CSARNGEQPQHF.

This clonotype was counted only a few times. This chain joins TRBV25-1 and TRBJ2-7, with TRBD1 matching 10 bases. The V segment lost 7 bases and the J segment 0 bases; nucleotides outside the gene matches: 3. Looked up from germline, CDR1 is MGHDK and CDR2 is SYGVNS. CDR3 length equals 14 residues. CDR3 coding DNA: TGTGCCAGCACCGGGACAGGGGCCTCCTACGAGCAGTACTTC. Translated: CASTGTGASYEQYF.

J is TRBJ2-7 and V is TRBV2; D call uncertain. Between the trimmed V and J ends, which lost 5 bases and 2 bases, there was a span of 10 bases. This CDR3 region has 13 residues. Germline CDR1 and CDR2: SNHLY and FYNNEI. The CDR3 region has the DNA TGTGCCAGCAGTAGGGCACAAACCTACGAGCAGTACGTC. It encodes CASSRAQTYEQYV.

The chain's CDR3 is CASSLTVDGTQYF. CDR3 DNA sequence: TGTGCCAGCAGTCTGACAGTGGACGGGACCCAGTACTTC. V is TRBV6-5 and J is TRBJ2-5, with TRBD1 as a possible D gene (5 bases). Trimming took 5 bases from V and 7 from J, leaving 14 bases between them. CDR3 size: 13 residues. Germline V CDR1 and CDR2: MNHEY, SVGAGI.

In nucleotides, the CDR3 is TGCGCCAGCAGTAACAGGGGCGATGGCTACACCTTC. This translates into CASSNRGDGYTF. This chain joins TRBV10-2 and TRBJ1-2; 7 bases align to TRBD1. V lost 5 bases, J lost 6 bases, and 3 bases stayed unmatched. CDR3 length: 12 residues. Germline V lookup: CDR1 WSHSY, CDR2 SAAADI.

The chain uses TRBV29-1 and TRBJ2-7; weak D call: TRBD1 (6 bases). The CDR3 contains 17 residues. The V and J ends lost 0 bases and 2 bases respectively, with 20 bases between them. Germline V gives CDR1 SQVTM, CDR2 ANQGSEA. CDR3 in DNA: TGCAGCGTTGAAGATCCGGGCCGGGCAGGGGACCCCTACGAGCAGTACTTC. It specifies CSVEDPGRAGDPYEQYF.

V is TRBV24-1 and J is TRBJ1-6; D is perhaps TRBD1 (5 bases). The germline V gene encodes CDR1 KGHDR and CDR2 SFDVKD. The length of the CDR3 is 17 residues. V was cut by 8 bases and J by 6 bases, with 22 bases left in between. CDR3 DNA sequence: TGTGCCACCATCCTCCCAGTACCCGACAGCGGTAATTCACCCCTCCACTTT. The encoded protein is CATILPVPDSGNSPLHF.

The rearrangement uses TRBV10-3 and TRBJ1-5; a possible D gene is TRBD1 (6 bases). V lost 2 bases, J lost 8 bases, and 10 bases lay in between. Germline V gene lookup returns CDR1 ENHRY and CDR2 SYGVKD. This CDR3 contains 13 residues. This chain's CDR3 is CAISEIGGEPQHF. The CDR3 region has the DNA TGTGCCATCAGTGAGATAGGGGGTGAGCCCCAGCATTTT.

The chain combines TRBV29-1 with TRBJ1-1, with unresolved D. From germline, CDR1 is SQVTM and CDR2 ANQGSEA. Trimming stripped 7 bases from V and 5 bases from J, with 14 bases between. The CDR3 has 12 residues. CDR3 sequence: CSAFTLGTEAFF. Here the CDR3 DNA reads TGCAGCGCCTTCACTTTGGGGACTGAAGCTTTCTTT.

This clonotype was detected only a few times. The CDR3 region is CASSKKTSGGAPYEQYV. CDR3 bases: TGTGCCAGCAGCAAAAAAACTAGCGGGGGGGCCCCCTACGAGCAGTACGTC. This chain uses TRBV21-1 with TRBJ2-7; no DNA check was done on the table's D call, TRBD2. TRBV21-1 corresponds to a pseudogene. This CDR3 has 17 amino acids.

The V gene is TRBV12-3 or TRBV12-4, the J gene TRBJ2-3, with 9 bases matching TRBD2. J lost 0 bases, V lost 7 bases, and 5 bases had no gene match. This CDR3 contains 15 residues. The CDR3 sequence is CASIPSGASTDTQYF. The CDR3 DNA reads as TGTGCCAGCATACCTAGCGGGGCGAGCACAGATACGCAGTATTTT.

The table lists this clonotype with a few counts. The chain links TRBV28 to TRBJ1-6; 8 nucleotides match TRBD1. Germline V gives CDR1 MDHEN, CDR2 SYDVKM. The CDR3 covers 15 residues. Trimming at V came to 6 bases and at J to 4 bases, leaving 5 bases not matched to a gene. In DNA form, the CDR3 reads TGTGCCAGCAGACTAGGACAGGGATATAATTCACCCCTCCACTTT. Amino acid sequence: CASRLGQGYNSPLHF.

This clonotype was seen only a few times. The chain links TRBV6-5 to TRBJ1-2, with a weak D call TRBD1 (6 bases). The germline V gene encodes CDR1 MNHEY and CDR2 SVGAGI. V lost 7 bases, J lost 8 bases, and 17 bases lay in between. There are 13 residues in the CDR3. CDR3 sequence reads: CASIDPRGRGYTF. The DNA for the CDR3 is TGTGCCAGCATCGATCCCAGGGGACGGGGCTACACCTTC.